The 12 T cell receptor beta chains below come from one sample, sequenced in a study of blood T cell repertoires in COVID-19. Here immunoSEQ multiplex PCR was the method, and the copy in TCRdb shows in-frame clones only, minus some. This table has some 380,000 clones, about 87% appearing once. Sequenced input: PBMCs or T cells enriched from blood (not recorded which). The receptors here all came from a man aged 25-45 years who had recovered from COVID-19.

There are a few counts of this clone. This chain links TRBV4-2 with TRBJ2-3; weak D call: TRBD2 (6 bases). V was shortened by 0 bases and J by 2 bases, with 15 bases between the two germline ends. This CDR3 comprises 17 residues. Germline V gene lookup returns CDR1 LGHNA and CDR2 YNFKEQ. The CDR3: CASSQEGVGGPTDTQYF. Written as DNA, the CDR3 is TGTGCCAGCAGCCAAGAGGGGGTGGGGGGTCCCACAGATACGCAGTATTTT.

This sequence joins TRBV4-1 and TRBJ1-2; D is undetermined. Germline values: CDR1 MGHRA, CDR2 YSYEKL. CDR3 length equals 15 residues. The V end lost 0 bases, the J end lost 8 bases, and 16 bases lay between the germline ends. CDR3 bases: TGCGCCAGCAGCCAAGATCAGCGCGCAACTGGGGGCTACACCTTC. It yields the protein CASSQDQRATGGYTF.

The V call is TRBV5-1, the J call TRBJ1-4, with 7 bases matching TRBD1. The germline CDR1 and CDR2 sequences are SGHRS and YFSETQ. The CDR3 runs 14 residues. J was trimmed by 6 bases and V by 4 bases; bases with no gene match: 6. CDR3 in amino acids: CASSTGTAHEKLFF. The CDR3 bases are TGCGCCAGCAGCACCGGGACAGCACATGAAAAACTGTTTTTT.

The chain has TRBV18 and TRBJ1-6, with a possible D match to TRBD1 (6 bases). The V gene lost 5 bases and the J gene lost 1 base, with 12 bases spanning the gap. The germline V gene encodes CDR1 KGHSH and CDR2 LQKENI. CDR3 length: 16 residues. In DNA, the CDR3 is TGTGCCAGCTCAACTCAGCAGGGGTCCTATAATTCACCCCTCCACTTT. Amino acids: CASSTQQGSYNSPLHF. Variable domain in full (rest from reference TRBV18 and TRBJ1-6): NAGVMQNPRHLVRRRGQEARLRCSPMKGHSHVYWYRQLPEEGLKFMVYLQKENIIDESGMPKERFSAEFPKEGPSILRIQQVVRGDSAAYFCASSTQQGSYNSPLHFGNGTRLTVT.

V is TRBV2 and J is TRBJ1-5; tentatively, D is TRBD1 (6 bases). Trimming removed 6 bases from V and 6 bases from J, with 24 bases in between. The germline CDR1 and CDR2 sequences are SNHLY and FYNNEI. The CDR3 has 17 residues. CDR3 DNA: TGTGCCAGCAGCGATCCGGGACAAAGGACGGGCGGTCAGCCCCAGCATTTT. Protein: CASSDPGQRTGGQPQHF.

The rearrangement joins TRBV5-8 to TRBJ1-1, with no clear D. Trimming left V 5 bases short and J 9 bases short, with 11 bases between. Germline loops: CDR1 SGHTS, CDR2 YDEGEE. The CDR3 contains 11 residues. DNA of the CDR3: TGTGCCAGCAGTTTACCCTCTAAAGCTTTCTTT. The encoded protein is CASSLPSKAFF.

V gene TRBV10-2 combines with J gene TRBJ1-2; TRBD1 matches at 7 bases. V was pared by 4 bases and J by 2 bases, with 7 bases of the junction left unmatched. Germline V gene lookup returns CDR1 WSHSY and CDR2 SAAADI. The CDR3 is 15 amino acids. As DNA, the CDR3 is TGCGCCAGCAGTGGACAGGGCTTTCCCAACTATGGCTACACCTTC. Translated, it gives CASSGQGFPNYGYTF.

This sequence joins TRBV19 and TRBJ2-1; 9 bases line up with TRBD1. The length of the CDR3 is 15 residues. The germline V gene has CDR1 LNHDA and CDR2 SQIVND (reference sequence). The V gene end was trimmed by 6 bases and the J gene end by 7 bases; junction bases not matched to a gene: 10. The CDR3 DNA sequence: TGTGCCAGTAGCGTAACAGGGGGCAGTTCGAATGAGCAGTTCTTC. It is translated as CASSVTGGSSNEQFF.

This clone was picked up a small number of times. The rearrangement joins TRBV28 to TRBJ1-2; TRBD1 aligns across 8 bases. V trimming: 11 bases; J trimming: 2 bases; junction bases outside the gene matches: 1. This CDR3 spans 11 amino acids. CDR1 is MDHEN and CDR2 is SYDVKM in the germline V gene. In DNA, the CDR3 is TGTGCCTCAGGGGGCAACTATGGCTACACCTTC. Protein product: CASGGNYGYTF.

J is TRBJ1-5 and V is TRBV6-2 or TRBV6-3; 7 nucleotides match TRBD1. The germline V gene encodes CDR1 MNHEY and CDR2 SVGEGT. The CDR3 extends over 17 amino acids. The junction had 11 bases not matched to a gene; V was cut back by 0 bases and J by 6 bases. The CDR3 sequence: CASSYSVARRGSQPQHF. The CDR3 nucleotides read TGTGCCAGCAGTTACTCGGTTGCTCGCAGGGGGAGTCAGCCCCAGCATTTT.

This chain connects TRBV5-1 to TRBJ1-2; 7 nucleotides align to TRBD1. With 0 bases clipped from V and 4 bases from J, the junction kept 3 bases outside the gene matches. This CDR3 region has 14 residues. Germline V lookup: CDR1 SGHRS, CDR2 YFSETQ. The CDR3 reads CASSLEPGGYGYTF. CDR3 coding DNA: TGCGCCAGCAGCTTGGAGCCAGGGGGCTATGGCTACACCTTC. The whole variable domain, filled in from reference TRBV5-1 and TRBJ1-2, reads KAGVTQTPRYLIKTRGQQVTLSCSPISGHRSVSWYQQTPGQGLQFLFEYFSETQRNKGNFPGRFSGRQFSNSRSEMNVSTLELGDSALYLCASSLEPGGYGYTFGSGTRLTVV.

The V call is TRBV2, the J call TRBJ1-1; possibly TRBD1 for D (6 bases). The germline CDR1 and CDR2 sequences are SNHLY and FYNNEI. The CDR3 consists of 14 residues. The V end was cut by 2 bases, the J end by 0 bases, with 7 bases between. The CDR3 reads CASSEHRVNTEAFF. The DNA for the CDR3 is TGTGCCAGCAGTGAACACAGGGTGAACACTGAAGCTTTCTTT.